This T cell receptor (beta chain) was identified during a study of T-cell reconstitution after alpha-beta-depleted transplantation in children. This clonotype was observed at least ten times. The V gene lost 1 base and the J gene lost 7 bases, with 14 bases spanning the gap. CDR1 and CDR2 from the germline V gene are SGHTA and FQGNSA. The CDR3 sequence is 15 residues long. Unique molecular identifiers featured in how the TCRbeta library was prepared. TCRdb independently ran MiXCR on the PCR reads; one entry per CDR3 protein. The table includes approximately 490,000 distinct CDR3 sequences, roughly an eighth detected once.

The source was PBMCs from the stem cell graft donor, collected from the stem cell graft. The TCR comes from a human donor who donated a stem cell graft to a child with combined immunodeficiency. This chain joins TRBV7-2 and TRBJ1-5; D call uncertain. The CDR3 DNA follows: TGTGCCAGCAGCTTAGTAGCCTCTACGGGCCAGCCCCAGCATTTT. Translated, it gives CASSLVASTGQPQHF.